One sample yielded the 14 T cell receptor beta chains listed below, sequenced in a study of control samples from healthy donors and cancer patients. TCRdb's copy holds only in-frame clones and misses some; the assay was immunoSEQ multiplex PCR. Of more than 75,000 clones in the sample, roughly 84% are singletons; the top ten hold 38%. Sample: PBMCs. The source of these receptors is a man between 65 and 85 years old with lung cancer.

The rearrangement joins TRBV7-2 to TRBJ2-6; D uncertain. Between the trimmed V and J ends, which lost 2 bases and 0 bases, there was a span of 11 bases. The CDR3 is made up of 17 amino acids. Germline CDR1 is SGHTA and CDR2 is FQGNSA. CDR3 loop: CASSLNSLLSGANVLTF. As DNA, the CDR3 is TGTGCCAGCAGCTTAAATAGCCTTCTCTCTGGGGCCAACGTCCTGACTTTC.

The chain uses TRBV3-1 (or the pseudogene TRBV3-2) and TRBJ1-6, with TRBD1 matching 7 bases. This CDR3 is 15 amino acids long. The V gene's germline CDR1 is LGHDT and CDR2 YNNKEL (reference sequence). With V trimmed by 3 bases and J by 7 bases, 6 bases remained unmatched. CDR3 sequence (DNA): TGTGCCAGCAGCCAGGTGACAGGGTTGAATTCACCCCTCCACTTT. Translated: CASSQVTGLNSPLHF.

The V gene is TRBV4-2, the J gene TRBJ2-3; 10 nucleotides match TRBD1. V was clipped by 0 bases and J by 0 bases; unmatched bases: 12. Germline V gives CDR1 LGHNA, CDR2 YNFKEQ. CDR3 length equals 20 residues. The CDR3 bases are TGTGCCAGCAGCCAAGAGGGAGTGGGACAGGGGCGTACTAGCACAGATACGCAGTATTTT. It specifies CASSQEGVGQGRTSTDTQYF.

This clone has just one count. This chain connects TRBV5-4 to TRBJ2-7; 10 positions agree with TRBD2. Per germline, CDR1 SGHNT and CDR2 YYREEE (reference sequence). The CDR3 totals 16 residues. V gave up 3 bases and J gave up 3 bases; unmatched junction bases: 9. CDR3 sequence: CASSSRLAGAFYEQYF. The CDR3 region has the DNA TGTGCCAGCAGCTCCCGGCTAGCGGGGGCTTTCTACGAGCAGTACTTC. The whole variable domain, remainder taken from reference TRBV5-4 and TRBJ2-7, is ETGVTQSPTHLIKTRGQQVTLRCSSQSGHNTVSWYQQALGQGPQFIFQYYREEENGRGNFPPRFSGLQFPNYSSELNVNALELDDSALYLCASSSRLAGAFYEQYFGPGTRLTVT.

This clone was counted a few times. The chain joins TRBV12-3 or TRBV12-4 to TRBJ1-2, with D perhaps TRBD1 (6 bases). V was clipped by 7 bases and J by 8 bases, with 14 bases between them. CDR3 length: 12 residues. CDR3 sequence (DNA): TGTGCCAGCACGCAGGGGAGACGAGGCTACACCTTC. It is translated as CASTQGRRGYTF.

The table lists this clone with a few counts. V is TRBV5-4 and J is TRBJ2-2; D gene ambiguous. This CDR3 region has 13 residues. Germline CDR1 reads SGHNT; CDR2 reads YYREEE (reference sequence). Trimming left V 0 bases short and J 3 bases short, with 3 bases between. The CDR3 region has the DNA TGTGCCAGCAGCTTGGACTACACCGGGGAGCTGTTTTTT. Protein: CASSLDYTGELFF.

This rearrangement joins TRBV30 to TRBJ1-4; D is possibly TRBD1 (6 bases). The germline gives CDR1 GTSNPN, CDR2 SVGIG (reference sequence). The CDR3 spans 15 residues. V dropped 4 bases and J dropped 6 bases, with 18 bases sitting between them. The CDR3 nucleotides are TGTGCCTGGATCGCGCGGAACAGGGCTCATGAAAAACTGTTTTTT. This codes for CAWIARNRAHEKLFF.

V usage is TRBV19 and J usage is TRBJ2-2; the D is unclear. The germline V gene has CDR1 LNHDA and CDR2 SQIVND (reference sequence). The CDR3 has 13 residues. The V end lost 8 bases, the J end lost 1 base, and 8 bases lay between the germline ends. CDR3: CASLRLNTGELFF. The CDR3 nucleotides are TGTGCCAGTCTAAGGTTGAACACCGGGGAGCTGTTTTTT.

The gene calls are TRBV10-3 and TRBJ2-3; 9 bases line up with TRBD1. V shed 0 bases and J 2 bases; nucleotides not matched to a gene: 6. Looked up from germline, CDR1 is ENHRY and CDR2 is SYGVKD. The CDR3 spans 17 residues. CDR3 nucleotide sequence: TGTGCCATCAGTGAGTCGGTTGGACAGGGGTACACAGATACGCAGTATTTT. This translates into CAISESVGQGYTDTQYF.

The rearrangement joins TRBV6-6 to TRBJ1-1; 12 bases match TRBD1. The junction had 4 bases not matched to a gene; V was cut back by 6 bases and J by 2 bases. This CDR3 spans 15 amino acids. Per the germline V gene, CDR1 is MNHNY and CDR2 is SVGAGI (reference sequence). CDR3 protein: CASSPGQGANTEAFF. The CDR3 nucleotides are TGTGCCAGCAGCCCGGGACAGGGGGCTAACACTGAAGCTTTCTTT.

V usage is TRBV14 and J usage is TRBJ2-1, with D tentatively TRBD1 (6 bases). The CDR3 loop spans 15 amino acids. Trimming removed 0 bases at V and 6 bases at J, with 12 bases between. Germline V gives CDR1 SGHDN, CDR2 FVKESK. CDR3 sequence reads: CASSQELWDTNEQFF. The CDR3 region has the DNA TGTGCCAGCAGCCAAGAATTGTGGGACACCAATGAGCAGTTCTTC. Based on the CDR3 plus reference TRBV14 and TRBJ2-1, the full variable domain is EAGVTQFPSHSVIEKGQTVTLRCDPISGHDNLYWYRRVMGKEIKFLLHFVKESKQDESGMPNNRFLAERTGGTYSTLKVQPAELEDSGVYFCASSQELWDTNEQFFGPGTRLTVL.

This clone was seen just once. The chain carries TRBV6-5 and TRBJ2-7; D not resolved. The V gene lost 6 bases and the J gene lost 2 bases, with 8 bases spanning the gap. The CDR3 extends over 12 amino acids. CDR1 and CDR2 (germline): MNHEY, SVGAGI. CDR3 amino acids: CASRPRPYEQYF. CDR3 nucleotide sequence: TGTGCCAGCAGACCCCGGCCCTACGAGCAGTACTTC.

The gene calls are TRBV4-1 and TRBJ2-1; 8 nucleotides align to TRBD2. V shed 4 bases and J 2 bases; nucleotides not matched to a gene: 4. This CDR3 has 15 residues. CDR1 MGHRA and CDR2 YSYEKL come from the germline V gene. The CDR3 loop is CASSRSGGAYNEQFF. The CDR3 nucleotides are TGCGCCAGCAGCCGGAGCGGGGGAGCCTACAATGAGCAGTTCTTC.

The chain is built from TRBV6-5 and TRBJ1-6, with D tentatively TRBD1 (6 bases). Germline V gene sequence: CDR1 MNHEY, CDR2 SVGAGI. The CDR3 covers 16 residues. The germline V and J ends were trimmed by 4 bases and 3 bases, with 13 bases remaining between them. CDR3 sequence (DNA): TGTGCCAGCAGTTCGGACAGTCCCCTCTATAATTCACCCCTCCACTTT. Its translation is CASSSDSPLYNSPLHF.